This TCR beta chain emerged from a study of graft-versus-host responses after intestinal transplantation (dated by TCRdb to the early 2020s). Background on the whole study: The transplants that recipients got were multivisceral, liver-intestinal, or isolated intestinal. Of the approximately 25 intestinal transplant recipients enrolled in the cohort, one of whom was a retransplant, 3 patients without pretransplant specimens were excluded. To identify alloreactive clones, pre-transplant mixed lymphocyte reaction products were sequenced and then compared with unstimulated pre-transplant donor and recipient T cells. Rather than being sequenced by the commercial service, samples from a few later patients were sequenced in-house on an Illumina MiSeq and processed with MiXCR. A peak of at least 4% donor T cells among recipient peripheral blood mononuclear cells was the definition used for donor T cell macrochimerism. After intestinal transplantation, graft-versus-host and host-versus-graft alloreactive T cell clones in the graft, circulation and bone marrow were tracked using bulk TCR-beta CDR3 sequencing. Every recipient was given anti-thymocyte globulin induction, followed by about three years of maintenance tacrolimus and steroids. Points the paper makes about the study in general: Peak levels of circulating GvH clones were associated with declines in HvG clones early after transplant. The relatively low number and heterogeneity of intestinal transplant patients limited the conclusions. In the allografts of patients with donor T cell macrochimerism, GvH to HvG T cell clonal ratios were high. GvH clones turned up in recipient bone marrow, with some appearing earlier in ileal mucosa or blood, a pattern consistent with an intestinal mucosal origin.

In the case of this clone: Its binding antigen is unknown. Base qualities are not at hand, and no much larger clone is one base apart.

Receptor amplification or capture employed the immunoSEQ multiplex PCR assay. For most patients, genomic DNA was isolated with the Qiagen DNeasy Blood and Tissue Kit and sent frozen to Adaptive Biotechnologies for TCR sequencing. High-throughput TCR-beta CDR3 sequencing of genomic DNA from most patients was performed by Adaptive Biotechnologies. In the source study's methods: Adaptive's ImmunoSEQ software was the source of the TCR sequencing data for 18 patients, while a few other patients were processed with MiXCR and VDJtools. CD4 versus CD8 sorting errors were corrected by removing sequences found in both subsets at a frequency ratio below 5:1. CDR3 nucleotide sequences shared between donor and recipient were removed because the origin of such sequences could not be assigned. To be classed as alloreactive, a clone needed at least 2-fold expansion over unstimulated cells and a minimum CFSE-low frequency of 0.002% (template counts) or 0.001% (read counts). Clones were considered mappable if detected in sequenced pre-transplant spleen, lymph node, or MLR CFSE-low populations of the donor or recipient. The cumulative frequency of alloreactive clones was calculated as a percentage of all sequences, weighted by copy number. Here the immuneACCESS table is served through TCRdb, limited to in-frame sequences with V and J called. Missing clones are a known gap in these copies; in checked studies unresolved V genes cover under half, and the rest lacks a known reason. Clone size and V and J calls were adopted from that table, with D and trimming inferred from the DNA. In all, the sample holds roughly 99,000 clones, and over 80% of those were seen once. Roughly 0.71% of the sample belongs to the ten largest clones.

The sample's time point label, in plain terms: cells obtained before transplantation from donor or recipient. CD3+CD4+ and CD3+CD8+ populations were FACS-sorted from unstimulated pre-transplant donor and recipient cells taken from spleen or lymph nodes. The CDR3 runs 15 amino acids, cysteine and phenylalanine included. Only CDR3 DNA remains: 45 bases, in frame from the first base. V and J are truncated by 5 bases and 4 bases respectively, leaving an intervening sequence of 18 bases. CDR1 and CDR2 were assigned from the germline V gene (reference sequence) as GTSNPN and SVGIG. The TCR comes from a human donor who was the organ donor for an intestinal transplant. Specimen: unstimulated CD4+ T cells sorted from spleen or lymph node cells, collected before transplant. The chain is made from TRBV30 and TRBJ2-1; the D segment could be TRBD2, given 5 matching bases. This receptor carries the CDR3 CAWGPHGVLYNEQFF. The nucleotide sequence reads TGTGCCTGGGGTCCCCACGGGGTCTTATACAATGAGCAGTTCTTC.